The rows below give T cell receptor beta chains drawn from one sample of a study of cytomegalovirus exposure and HLA in healthy donors. Sequenced by immunoSEQ multiplex PCR; TCRdb stores in-frame clones only, minus some. Counted here are almost 200,000 clones, around 75% occurring once; the ten biggest clones make up approximately 0.36%. Sequencing used PBMCs. The receptor set was obtained from a male donor in good health and CMV-seropositive. CDR3s include the opening cysteine and the closing phenylalanine or tryptophan. A D gene is named only where the DNA matches it firmly. Not all rows give a size; the values are once, few, many and, for expanded clones, a class.

clone size: NA
J gene: TRBJ2-5
D gene: TRBD2
V gene: TRBV7-6
CDR3 protein: CASTEEAGGPRETQYF
CDR3 DNA: TGTGCCAGCACCGAGGAAGCGGGGGGGCCCCGGGAGACCCAGTACTTC

clone size: NA
J gene: TRBJ1-1
D gene: NA
V gene: TRBV25-1
CDR3 protein: CASRGGGGRVEKEAFF
CDR3 DNA: TGTGCCAGCAGGGGAGGGGGAGGCAGGGTTGAAAAAGAAGCTTTCTTT

clone size: once
J gene: TRBJ2-7
D gene: TRBD2
V gene: TRBV30
CDR3 protein: CAWSLLLAGEGGYEQYF
CDR3 DNA: TGTGCCTGGAGTCTCTTATTAGCGGGAGAGGGTGGGTACGAGCAGTACTTC

clone size: NA
J gene: TRBJ1-1
D gene: TRBD1
V gene: TRBV5-4
CDR3 protein: CASSLTGENTEAFF
CDR3 DNA: TGTGCCAGCAGCTTGACAGGGGAGAACACTGAAGCTTTCTTT

clone size: NA
J gene: TRBJ2-1
D gene: TRBD2
V gene: TRBV7-3
CDR3 protein: CASSSLAGALNNEQFF
CDR3 DNA: TGTGCCAGCAGCTCCTTAGCGGGGGCCTTAAACAATGAGCAGTTCTTC

clone size: few
J gene: TRBJ1-5
D gene: TRBD1
V gene: TRBV28
CDR3 protein: CASRYSGGRQPQHF
CDR3 DNA: TGTGCCAGCAGATACTCAGGGGGTCGACAGCCCCAGCATTTT

clone size: few
J gene: TRBJ2-5
D gene: NA
V gene: TRBV5-1
CDR3 protein: CASSPGGPQETQYF
CDR3 DNA: TGCGCCAGCAGCCCCGGAGGGCCGCAAGAGACCCAGTACTTC

clone size: NA
J gene: TRBJ1-4
D gene: TRBD1
V gene: TRBV7-9
CDR3 protein: CSSSTGTGLEKLFF
CDR3 DNA: TGTTCCAGCAGCACCGGGACAGGTCTTGAAAAACTGTTTTTT

clone size: NA
J gene: TRBJ1-1
D gene: NA
V gene: TRBV5-4
CDR3 protein: CASLGVNTEAFF
CDR3 DNA: TGTGCCAGCCTAGGGGTGAACACTGAAGCTTTCTTT

clone size: NA
J gene: TRBJ2-5
D gene: TRBD2
V gene: TRBV9
CDR3 protein: CASSASSGSGETQYF
CDR3 DNA: TGTGCCAGCAGCGCCTCTAGCGGGAGTGGGGAGACCCAGTACTTC

clone size: NA
J gene: TRBJ2-3
D gene: NA
V gene: TRBV5-6
CDR3 protein: CASSLEDQGPDTQYF
CDR3 DNA: TGTGCCAGCAGCTTGGAGGATCAGGGCCCAGATACGCAGTATTTT

clone size: NA
J gene: TRBJ1-1
D gene: NA
V gene: TRBV5-1
CDR3 protein: CASSLDRATEAFF
CDR3 DNA: TGCGCCAGCAGCTTGGACAGGGCCACTGAAGCTTTCTTT

clone size: few
J gene: TRBJ1-3
D gene: TRBD1
V gene: TRBV10-3
CDR3 protein: CAIRGPTGGALDTIYF
CDR3 DNA: TGTGCCATCCGGGGGCCTACAGGGGGCGCATTGGACACCATATATTTT

clone size: NA
J gene: TRBJ2-7
D gene: NA
V gene: TRBV7-2
CDR3 protein: CASSLIIYEQYF
CDR3 DNA: TGTGCCAGCAGCTTAATTATCTACGAGCAGTACTTC

clone size: NA
J gene: TRBJ2-5
D gene: TRBD1
V gene: TRBV18
CDR3 protein: CASSPPVGGRETQYF
CDR3 DNA: TGTGCCAGCTCACCACCGGTAGGGGGCCGGGAGACCCAGTACTTC

clone size: NA
J gene: TRBJ2-7
D gene: TRBD2
V gene: TRBV6-5
CDR3 protein: CASRRLAGTYEQYF
CDR3 DNA: TGTGCCAGCAGAAGACTAGCGGGGACCTACGAGCAGTACTTC

clone size: NA
J gene: TRBJ2-2
D gene: TRBD2
V gene: TRBV9
CDR3 protein: CASSHPRTSGIGGELFF
CDR3 DNA: TGTGCCAGCAGCCATCCCCGGACTAGCGGGATTGGCGGGGAGCTGTTTTTT

clone size: NA
J gene: TRBJ2-1
D gene: NA
V gene: TRBV5-1
CDR3 protein: CASSINQAAYNEQFF
CDR3 DNA: TGCGCCAGCAGCATAAACCAAGCGGCGTACAATGAGCAGTTCTTC